This T cell receptor beta chain is from a study of cytomegalovirus exposure and HLA in healthy donors. PCR used 60 Vbeta primers and 13 Jbeta primers. Per the original methods: An analysis performed later counted 60 million to 90 million unique TCR beta chains (around 11 million of them shared). The data were produced by immunoSEQ multiplex PCR, yet TCRdb's version contains in-frame clones alone and is incomplete. V, J and clone size are those of that table, while D and trimming were read from the DNA. Of 85,000 to 130,000 clones in the sample, 60% to 80% are singletons; the top ten hold 0.79%. The CDR3 is made up of 12 amino acids. The germline V gene encodes CDR1 PRHDT and CDR2 FYEKMQ (reference sequence). V shed 3 bases and J shed 10 bases, with 12 bases lying between them.

The chain carries TRBV13 and TRBJ1-1; D possibly corresponds to TRBD1 (5 bases). Sequencing used PBMCs. This receptor was identified in a boy younger than 18 in good health and CMV-seronegative. Here the CDR3 DNA reads TGTGCCAGCAGCTTGGGGGGTCGGGGAGCTTTCTTT. It translates to CASSLGGRGAFF.